The clone carrying this T cell receptor (beta chain) was seen just once. Its antigen is as yet unknown. These data originate in a study of cytomegalovirus exposure and HLA in healthy donors. PCR used 60 Vbeta primers and 13 Jbeta primers. Sequencing was performed with immunoSEQ multiplex PCR; in TCRdb, only in-frame clones are kept and a portion is missing. The sample shows about 97,000 clones, under 80% of them seen only once. Findings of the study overall: Within a later analysis, the majority of CMV-associated TCR beta chains appeared HLA-restricted.

This CDR3 is 14 amino acids long. The germline gives CDR1 SGHRS, CDR2 YFSETQ. Trimming removed 2 bases from V and 2 bases from J, with 10 bases in between. V is TRBV5-1 and J is TRBJ1-1; D unclear. The specimen sequenced was PBMCs. This receptor was obtained from a man between 40 and 49 years old in good health and CMV-seronegative. The CDR3 reads CASSFFGGNTEAFF. The CDR3 coding sequence is TGCGCCAGCAGCTTTTTCGGCGGCAACACTGAAGCTTTCTTT.